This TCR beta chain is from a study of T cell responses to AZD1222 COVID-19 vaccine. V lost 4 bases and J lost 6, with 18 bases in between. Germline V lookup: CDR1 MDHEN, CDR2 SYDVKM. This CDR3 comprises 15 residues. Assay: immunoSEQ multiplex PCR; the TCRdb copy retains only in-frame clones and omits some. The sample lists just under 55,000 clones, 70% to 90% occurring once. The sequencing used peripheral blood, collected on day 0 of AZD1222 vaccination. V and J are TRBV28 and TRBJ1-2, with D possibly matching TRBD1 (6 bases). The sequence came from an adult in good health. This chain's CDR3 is CASSSTQGPGHGYTF. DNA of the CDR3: TGTGCCAGCAGTTCAACTCAGGGGCCCGGCCATGGCTACACCTTC.